This T cell receptor (beta chain) was observed in a study of blood T cell repertoires in COVID-19. Overall study: COVID-19 samples from acute and convalescent phases originated in the United States, Italy and Spain. PBMCs, B-cell-depleted T cells, or T cells provided the cDNA or gDNA that made up the material.

V was trimmed by 0 bases and J by 0 bases, leaving 9 bases between them. CDR3 length equals 15 residues. The germline V gene has CDR1 GTSNPN and CDR2 SVGIG (reference sequence). Authors' processing steps: Amplification from reference gene primers served as the basis for estimated nucleated cell counts. TCRdb's copy holds only in-frame clones and misses some; the assay was immunoSEQ multiplex PCR. The V and J calls and clone size were taken over from that table, and D and trimming were inferred from the DNA. Seen here are hundreds of thousands of clones, around nine tenths observed once, and the top ten hold about 3.5%. This clone has just one count.

The chain links TRBV30 to TRBJ2-1; D gene unclear. Sequenced input: peripheral blood. The receptor was isolated from a woman in her late teens or twenties who had recovered from COVID-19. CDR3 nucleotides: TGTGCCTGGAGTGTTGTCCCTAGCTCCTACAATGAGCAGTTCTTC. Translation gives CAWSVVPSSYNEQFF.